This T cell receptor beta chain was captured in a study of beta chain features in type 1 diabetes. Study-level information: Age, gender and cell yields were similar between patients and healthy donors.

The sample holds a few counts of this clone. Antigen: not known. Whole-study findings and limits: Researchers caution that PCR might favor shorter templates, equally among patients and controls.

The CDR3 is 16 amino acids. Germline assignment: CDR1 MNHEY and CDR2 SVGAGI. Trimming took 2 bases from V and 0 from J; bases not matched to a gene: 5. Reverse transcribing all isolated RNA meant expressed TCRB transcripts were sequenced. Using immunoSEQ multiplex PCR, the repertoire was profiled, and TCRdb retains in-frame clones only, with some absent. The data contain fewer than 400,000 clones, 8% of them singletons. The sample consisted of central memory CD4+ T cells from blood. This rearrangement joins TRBV6-5 to TRBJ2-3; 7 bases agree with TRBD2. This TCR was sampled from a woman aged 18-29 years in good health. The CDR3 loop reads CASSYVSSGSTDTQYF. DNA for the CDR3: TGTGCCAGCAGTTACGTCAGTAGCGGGAGCACAGATACGCAGTATTTT.